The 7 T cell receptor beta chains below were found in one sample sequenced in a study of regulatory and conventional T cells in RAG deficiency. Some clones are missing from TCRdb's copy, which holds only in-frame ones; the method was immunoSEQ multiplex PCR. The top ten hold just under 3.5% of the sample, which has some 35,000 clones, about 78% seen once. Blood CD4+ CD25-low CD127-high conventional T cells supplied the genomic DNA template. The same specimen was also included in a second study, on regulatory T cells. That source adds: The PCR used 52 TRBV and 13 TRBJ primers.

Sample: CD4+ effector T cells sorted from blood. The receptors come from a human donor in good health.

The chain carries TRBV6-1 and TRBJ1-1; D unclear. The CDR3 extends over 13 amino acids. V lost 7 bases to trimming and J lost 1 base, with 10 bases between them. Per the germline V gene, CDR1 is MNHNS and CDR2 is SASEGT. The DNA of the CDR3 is TGTGCCAGCATCCCCCCCAAGAACACTGAAGCTTTCTTT. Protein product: CASIPPKNTEAFF.

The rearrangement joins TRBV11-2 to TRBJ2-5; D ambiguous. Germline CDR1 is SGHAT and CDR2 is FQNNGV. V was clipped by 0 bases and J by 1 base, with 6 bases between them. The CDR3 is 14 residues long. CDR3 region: CASSLDRVQETQYF. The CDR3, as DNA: TGTGCCAGCAGCTTAGATCGGGTCCAAGAGACCCAGTACTTC.

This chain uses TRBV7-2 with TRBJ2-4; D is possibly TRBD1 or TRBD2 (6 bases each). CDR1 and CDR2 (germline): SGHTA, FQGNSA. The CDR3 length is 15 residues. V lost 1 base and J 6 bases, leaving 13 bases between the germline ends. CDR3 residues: CASSLGEGGGNIQYF. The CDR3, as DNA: TGTGCCAGCAGCTTAGGAGAAGGGGGAGGAAACATTCAGTACTTC.

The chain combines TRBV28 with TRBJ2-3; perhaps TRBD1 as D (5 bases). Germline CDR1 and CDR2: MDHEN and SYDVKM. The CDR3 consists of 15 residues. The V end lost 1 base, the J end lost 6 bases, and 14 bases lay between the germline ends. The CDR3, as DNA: TGTGCCAGCAGTTTATTGGGGCCCCCTTCTGATACGCAGTATTTT. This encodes CASSLLGPPSDTQYF.

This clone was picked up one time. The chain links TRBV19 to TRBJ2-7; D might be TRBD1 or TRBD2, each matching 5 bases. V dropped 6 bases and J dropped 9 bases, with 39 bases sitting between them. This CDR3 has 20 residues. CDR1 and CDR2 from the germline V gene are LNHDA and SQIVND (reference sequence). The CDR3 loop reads CASSQYIQGTRAMPLRGQYF. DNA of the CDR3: TGTGCCAGTAGCCAATATATACAAGGGACGAGGGCCATGCCTCTACGCGGGCAGTACTTC. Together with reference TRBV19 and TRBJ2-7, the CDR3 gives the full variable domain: DGGITQSPKYLFRKEGQNVTLSCEQNLNHDAMYWYRQDPGQGLRLIYYSQIVNDFQKGDIAEGYSVSREKKESFPLTVTSAQKNPTAFYLCASSQYIQGTRAMPLRGQYFGPGTRLTVT.

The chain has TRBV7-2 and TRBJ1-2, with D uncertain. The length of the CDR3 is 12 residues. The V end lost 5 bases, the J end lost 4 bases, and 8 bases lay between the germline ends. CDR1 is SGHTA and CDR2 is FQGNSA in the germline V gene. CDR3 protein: CASSGDTYGYTF. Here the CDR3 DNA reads TGTGCCAGCAGCGGCGACACCTATGGCTACACCTTC.

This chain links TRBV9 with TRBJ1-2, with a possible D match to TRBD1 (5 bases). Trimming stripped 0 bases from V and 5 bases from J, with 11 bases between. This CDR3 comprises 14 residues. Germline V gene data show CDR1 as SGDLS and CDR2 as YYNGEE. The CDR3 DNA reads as TGTGCCAGCAGCGTAGAATTGGGACCTTATGGCTACACCTTC. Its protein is CASSVELGPYGYTF.